This note documents a single T cell receptor (beta chain) sequence. What it binds is unknown. Sequence at one end of the junction differs from germline and may be a read error. Primers for the PCR totalled 60 Vbeta and 13 Jbeta. Clones were sequenced by immunoSEQ multiplex PCR, and TCRdb holds only the in-frame ones, with some missing. This sample carries roughly 97,000 clones, about 9.4% of them seen once, and the ten largest clones take over 4.5%. From germline, CDR1 is SGHDN and CDR2 FVKESK. The CDR3 contains 16 residues. The sample comes from a study of cytomegalovirus exposure and HLA in healthy donors. General observations from the study: Being productive about 87% or about 30% of the time was typical of most TCR beta V segments in an earlier analysis.

This chain joins TRBV14 and TRBJ2-3; perhaps TRBD2 as D (5 bases). This TCR came from a man aged 40-50 years in good health and CMV-seropositive. The sample consisted of PBMCs. CDR3 protein: CASSKDGGSLADTQYF. CDR3 DNA: TGTGCCAGCAGCAAAGATGGAGGAAGTCTCGCAGATACGCAGTATTTT.